This T cell receptor (beta chain) was found in a study of blood T cells in healthy people across ages. Trimming took off 8 bases at V and 0 bases at J, with 13 bases between the two ends. The CDR3 length is 14 residues. The V gene's germline CDR1 is MNHNY and CDR2 SVGAGI (reference sequence). A second PCR, run for about 7 to 12 cycles, used a sample-barcoded 5' primer plus a J-beta primer mix. TCRdb processed the 5' RACE reads anew with MiXCR; each CDR3 protein has one entry. The top ten hold roughly 8% of the sample, which has about 1.7 million distinct CDR3 sequences, roughly 27% seen once. This clonotype was recorded many times.

This TCR came from a woman aged 25 to 39 in good health. The chain couples TRBV6-6 to TRBJ2-5; D not certain. The material sequenced was blood. CDR3: CASSFNPYQETQYF. The CDR3 DNA follows: TGTGCCAGCTCATTTAACCCGTACCAAGAGACCCAGTACTTC.